The 24 T cell receptor beta chains reported below all come from one sample, sequenced in a study of blood T cells in healthy people across ages. The use of a sample-barcoded 5' primer and a J-beta primer mix characterized a second PCR of roughly 7 to 11 cycles. TCRdb called the 5' RACE reads again in MiXCR, with one record for every CDR3 protein. The sample includes 590,000 or so distinct CDR3 sequences, roughly 31% of them seen just once. What was sequenced was blood. Source of these receptors: a woman older than 75 in good health.

This clonotype was seen a few times. This CDR3 is CASSQGGVGTDTQYF. CDR3 sequence (DNA): TGTGCCAGCAGCCAAGGGGGGGTAGGCACAGATACGCAGTATTTT. The rearrangement uses TRBV3-1 and TRBJ2-3; a possible D gene is TRBD2 (6 bases). Between the trimmed V and J ends, which lost 1 base and 1 base, there was a span of 9 bases. Per the germline V gene, CDR1 is LGHDT and CDR2 is YNNKEL (reference sequence). The CDR3 has 15 residues.

The V gene is TRBV11-2, the J gene TRBJ2-5; 7 positions agree with TRBD2. CDR3 size: 15 residues. The V gene end was trimmed by 4 bases and the J gene end by 1 base; junction bases not matched to a gene: 6. In germline, CDR1 is SGHAT, CDR2 FQNNGV. DNA of the CDR3: TGTGCCAGCAGCTGGGGGGGAGGTTTCCAAGAGACCCAGTACTTC. Amino acids: CASSWGGGFQETQYF.

This clonotype has ten or more counts. The chain combines TRBV14 with TRBJ2-7, with unresolved D. Trimming pared 6 bases from V and 3 bases from J, leaving 6 bases between. This CDR3 region has 11 residues. The germline V gene encodes CDR1 SGHDN and CDR2 FVKESK. The CDR3 DNA sequence: TGTGCCAGCAGTACCCACTACGAGCAGTACTTC. This translates into CASSTHYEQYF.

In its sample, this clonotype was seen many times. This may stem from a read error, because a much larger clone lies one nucleotide away. The gene calls are TRBV2 and TRBJ2-5; TRBD1 matches at 7 bases. Germline CDR1 and CDR2: SNHLY and FYNNEI. This CDR3 is built from 13 residues. The J segment lost 11 bases and the V segment lost 5 bases, leaving 11 bases of the junction unmatched. CDR3 region: CASSPDRYNEQYF. CDR3 DNA sequence: TGTGCCAGCAGTCCGGACAGGTACAATGAGCAGTACTTC.

This clonotype was recorded a few times. This may stem from a read error, because a much larger clone lies one nucleotide away. This chain uses TRBV4-2 with TRBJ2-5; 7 nucleotides align to TRBD2. V lost 1 base to trimming and J lost 2 bases; unmatched junction nucleotides: 7. The germline V gene encodes CDR1 LGHNA and CDR2 YNFKEQ. This CDR3 is 16 amino acids long. The CDR3, as DNA: TGTGCCAGCAGCCAAGGCCAAACGGGGGGTCAAGAGACCCAGTACTTC. Translation gives CASSQGQTGGQETQYF.

In its sample, this clonotype was seen many times. V is TRBV5-6 and J is TRBJ2-7; D is unclear. In germline, CDR1 is SGHDT, CDR2 YYEEEE. The CDR3 contains 15 residues. The V gene lost 0 bases and the J gene lost 3 bases, with 13 bases spanning the gap. CDR3 coding DNA: TGTGCCAGCAGCTTGGAGGGTAGGGCCAACTACGAGCAGTACTTC. It yields the protein CASSLEGRANYEQYF.

In its sample, this clonotype was seen a few times. The chain is built from TRBV4-1 and TRBJ1-4; possible D gene TRBD1, 6 bases. The CDR3 extends over 15 amino acids. Germline CDR1 is MGHRA and CDR2 is YSYEKL. V was pared by 5 bases and J by 4 bases, with 14 bases between. CDR3 DNA sequence: TGCGCCAGCAGCACAGGGCTCCGGAGTAATGAAAAACTGTTTTTT. Amino acid sequence: CASSTGLRSNEKLFF.

The chain combines TRBV5-1 with TRBJ1-1; D ambiguous. Germline loops: CDR1 SGHRS, CDR2 YFSETQ. Trimming removed 4 bases at V and 0 bases at J, with 16 bases between. There are 16 residues in the CDR3. CDR3 nucleotide sequence: TGCGCCAGCAGCCCGGCTATGGTCATCTTGAACACTGAAGCTTTCTTT. Translation: CASSPAMVILNTEAFF.

This clonotype has at least ten counts. The gene calls are TRBV5-1 and TRBJ2-3; D not resolved. This CDR3 has 15 amino acids. CDR1 is SGHRS, CDR2 YFSETQ, per germline. V lost 4 bases and J 2 bases, leaving 14 bases between the germline ends. The CDR3 DNA is TGCGCCAGCAGCATCGACACAAAATCCACAGATACGCAGTATTTT. Its protein is CASSIDTKSTDTQYF.

This clonotype has ten or more counts. The CDR3 region is CASSLLPTYGYTF. The DNA for the CDR3 is TGTGCCAGCAGTTTACTACCCACCTATGGCTACACCTTC. The chain uses TRBV12-3 or TRBV12-4 and TRBJ1-2; no firm D call. The germline V and J ends were trimmed by 2 bases and 4 bases, with 8 bases remaining between them. This CDR3 comprises 13 residues.

This clonotype has only a few counts. The chain has TRBV28 and TRBJ2-7, with 11 bases matching TRBD2. The CDR3 has 14 amino acids. V lost 7 bases and J lost 3; bases outside the gene matches: 5. CDR1 MDHEN and CDR2 SYDVKM come from the germline V gene. CDR3 coding DNA: TGTGCCAGCATTCCTAGCGGGGGGCTCTACGAGCAGTACTTC. Its protein product is CASIPSGGLYEQYF.

This CDR3 reads CASREQQGEKNTGELFF. The CDR3 DNA reads TGTGCCAGCAGAGAACAACAGGGGGAAAAGAACACCGGGGAGCTGTTTTTT. The chain recombines TRBV6-1 with TRBJ2-2; the match to TRBD1 covers 8 bases. V was clipped by 6 bases and J by 1 base; unmatched bases: 10. CDR3 size: 17 residues. In germline, CDR1 is MNHNS, CDR2 SASEGT.

Note on this clonotype: The junction differs from germline at one of its ends, possibly a read error. The rearrangement joins TRBV12-3 or TRBV12-4 to TRBJ2-3, with TRBD1 matching 9 bases. The CDR3 length is 16 residues. The CDR3 is CASSFGDRVTTDAQYF. CDR3 coding DNA: TGTGCCAGCAGTTTTGGGGACAGGGTGACTACAGATGCGCAGTATTTT.

V gene TRBV19 combines with J gene TRBJ2-1; TRBD2 matches 16 bases. CDR1 is LNHDA and CDR2 is SQIVND in the germline V gene (reference sequence). CDR3 length equals 17 residues. V lost 6 bases and J lost 11; bases outside the gene matches: 13. CDR3 amino acids: CASSPTTGTSGGAKQFF. CDR3 DNA sequence: TGTGCCAGTAGCCCGACAACCGGGACTAGCGGGGGGGCGAAGCAGTTCTTC. The full variable domain, in which reference TRBV19 and TRBJ2-1 provide the parts outside the CDR3, is DGGITQSPKYLFRKEGQNVTLSCEQNLNHDAMYWYRQDPGQGLRLIYYSQIVNDFQKGDIAEGYSVSREKKESFPLTVTSAQKNPTAFYLCASSPTTGTSGGAKQFFGPGTRLTVL.

This clonotype was seen many times. V and J are TRBV6-5 and TRBJ2-3; TRBD2 aligns across 10 bases. Germline V gene lookup returns CDR1 MNHEY and CDR2 SVGAGI. Trimming took 6 bases from V and 6 from J; bases not matched to a gene: 6. This CDR3 region has 14 residues. Here the CDR3 reads CASSVAGGRDTQYF. CDR3 nucleotides: TGTGCCAGCAGCGTAGCGGGGGGCCGGGATACGCAGTATTTT.

This clonotype has at least ten counts. The chain carries TRBV5-5 and TRBJ1-5; tentative D call: TRBD1 (5 bases). Germline CDR1 and CDR2: SGHKS and YYEKEE (reference sequence). Trimming shortened V by 1 base and J by 3 bases, and 11 bases separated the two germline ends. The CDR3 loop spans 15 amino acids. The CDR3: CASSLTGTDNQPQHF. The CDR3 bases are TGTGCCAGCAGCTTGACCGGGACTGACAATCAGCCCCAGCATTTT.

This clonotype occurred many times. The chain has TRBV20-1 and TRBJ2-5; the D is unclear. The length of the CDR3 is 13 residues. Trimming removed 3 bases at V and 4 bases at J, with 12 bases between. The V gene's germline CDR1 is DFQATT and CDR2 SNEGSKA (reference sequence). The CDR3 loop is CSARNPIGETQYF. CDR3 sequence (DNA): TGCAGTGCTAGGAACCCAATCGGAGAGACCCAGTACTTC.

At least ten counts were recorded for this clonotype. The chain links TRBV27 to TRBJ2-1, with 8 bases that match TRBD1. Germline V CDR1 and CDR2: MNHEY, SMNVEV (reference sequence). The V and J ends lost 5 bases and 3 bases, in that order; junction bases with no gene match: 6. The CDR3 is made up of 15 amino acids. The CDR3: CASSRQGISYNEQFF. DNA for the CDR3: TGTGCCAGCAGTAGACAGGGGATTAGCTACAATGAGCAGTTCTTC.

This clonotype was seen repeatedly, ten times or more. The chain is built from TRBV6-2 or TRBV6-3 and TRBJ1-5; perhaps TRBD1 as D (5 bases). Trimming took 7 bases from V and 5 from J, leaving 12 bases between them. The CDR3 spans 13 residues. Germline CDR1 reads MNHEY; CDR2 reads SVGEGT. CDR3 DNA: TGTGCCAGCAACCTCGTCAGGGATCAGCCCCAGCATTTT. It codes for CASNLVRDQPQHF.

This clonotype was found many times. The CDR3 DNA is TGTGCCAGCAGTCCGGACAGGGGGGGACGGGAAAAACTGTTTTTT. It yields the protein CASSPDRGGREKLFF. The chain combines TRBV27 with TRBJ1-4, with TRBD1 matching over 10 bases. Germline V CDR1 and CDR2: MNHEY, SMNVEV (reference sequence). This CDR3 has 15 residues. The ends lost 5 bases at V and 8 bases at J; junction bases unmatched: 8.

Worth noting for this clonotype: Just one base apart from a much larger clone, this may be a read error. J is TRBJ2-1 and V is TRBV5-1, with 10 nucleotides matching TRBD1. The CDR3 sequence is 15 residues long. Germline V gives CDR1 SGHRS, CDR2 YFSETQ. The CDR3 nucleotides are TGCGCCAGCACCCCGACAGGGGGCTCCTACAATGGGCAGTTCTTC. Amino acid sequence: CASTPTGGSYNGQFF.

A few counts support this clonotype. The chain links TRBV27 to TRBJ2-5; D possibly corresponds to TRBD2 (5 bases). The J call may be mistaken, given a closer DNA end match to TRBJ2-7. This CDR3 region has 16 residues. The V gene's germline CDR1 is MNHEY and CDR2 SMNVEV (reference sequence). The CDR3 nucleotides read TGTGCCAGCAGTTTATCGGTCAGGCGGGTTGGCTACGAGCAGTACTTC. It encodes CASSLSVRRVGYEQYF.

A remark on this clonotype: An end of the junction does not agree with germline; a read error may underlie this. The chain links TRBV7-7 to TRBJ2-7; perhaps TRBD2 as D (6 bases). The CDR3 contains 14 residues. The germline V gene encodes CDR1 SSHAT and CDR2 FNYEAQ (reference sequence). CDR3 sequence (DNA): TGTGCTAGCAGTCCTCCGGGGGAGAGGAGTGAGCAGTACTTC. As protein: CASSPPGERSEQYF.

Comment on this clonotype: This may come from a read error, since a much larger clone is one base off. This rearrangement joins TRBV12-3 or TRBV12-4 to TRBJ1-2, with D possibly TRBD1 on 6 matching bases. Between the trimmed V and J ends, which lost 8 bases and 4 bases, there was a span of 14 bases. This CDR3 is built from 13 residues. The CDR3 DNA reads TGTGCCAGCCTGAGGAGGGGGGGCTATGGCTACACCTTC. Residues: CASLRRGGYGYTF.